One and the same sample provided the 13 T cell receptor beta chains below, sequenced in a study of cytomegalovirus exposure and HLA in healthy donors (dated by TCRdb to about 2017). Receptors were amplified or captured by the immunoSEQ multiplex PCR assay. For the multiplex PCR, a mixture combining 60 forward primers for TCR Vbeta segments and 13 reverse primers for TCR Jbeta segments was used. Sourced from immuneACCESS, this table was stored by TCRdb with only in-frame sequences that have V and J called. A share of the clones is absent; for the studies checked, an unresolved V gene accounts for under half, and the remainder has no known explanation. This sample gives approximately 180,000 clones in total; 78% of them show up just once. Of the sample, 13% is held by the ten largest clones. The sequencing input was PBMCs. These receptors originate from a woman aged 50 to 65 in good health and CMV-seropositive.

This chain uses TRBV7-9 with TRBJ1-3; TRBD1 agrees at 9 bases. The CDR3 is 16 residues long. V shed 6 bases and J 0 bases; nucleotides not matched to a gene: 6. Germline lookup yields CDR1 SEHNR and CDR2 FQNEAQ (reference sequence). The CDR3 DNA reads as TGTGCCAGCAGGGGACAGGGTCAAGGCTCTGGAAACACCATATATTTT. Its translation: CASRGQGQGSGNTIYF.

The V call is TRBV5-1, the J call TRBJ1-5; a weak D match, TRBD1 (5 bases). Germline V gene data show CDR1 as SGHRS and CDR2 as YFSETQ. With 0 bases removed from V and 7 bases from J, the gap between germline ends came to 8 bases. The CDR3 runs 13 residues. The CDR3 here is CASSLEGHQPQHF. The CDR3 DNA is TGCGCCAGCAGCTTGGAGGGGCACCAGCCCCAGCATTTT.

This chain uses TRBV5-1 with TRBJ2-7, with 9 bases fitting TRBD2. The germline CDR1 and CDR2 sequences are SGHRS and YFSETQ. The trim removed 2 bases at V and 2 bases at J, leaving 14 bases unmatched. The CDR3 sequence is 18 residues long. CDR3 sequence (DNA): TGCGCCAGCAGCTTTCGGGGGGGAGGACTAGCGTTCCCCTACGAGCAGTACTTC. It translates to CASSFRGGGLAFPYEQYF.

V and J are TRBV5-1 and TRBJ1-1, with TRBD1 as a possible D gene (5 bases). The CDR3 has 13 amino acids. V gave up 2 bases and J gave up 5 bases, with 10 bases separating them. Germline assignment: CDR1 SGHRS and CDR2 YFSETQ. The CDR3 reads CASSFLGGTEAFF. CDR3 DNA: TGCGCCAGCAGCTTTCTGGGGGGAACTGAAGCTTTCTTT. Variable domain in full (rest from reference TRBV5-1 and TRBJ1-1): KAGVTQTPRYLIKTRGQQVTLSCSPISGHRSVSWYQQTPGQGLQFLFEYFSETQRNKGNFPGRFSGRQFSNSRSEMNVSTLELGDSALYLCASSFLGGTEAFFGQGTRLTVV.

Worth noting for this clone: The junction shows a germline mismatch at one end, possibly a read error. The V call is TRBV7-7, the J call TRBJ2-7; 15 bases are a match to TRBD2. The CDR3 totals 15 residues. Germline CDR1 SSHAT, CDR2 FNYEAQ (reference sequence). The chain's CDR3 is CASSCGLAGGNEQYF. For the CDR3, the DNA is TGTGCTAGCAGCTGTGGACTAGCGGGGGGGAACGAGCAGTACTTC.

DNA for the CDR3: TGTGCCAGCAGTATTCGACAGGGGAACTATGGCTACACCTTC. This encodes CASSIRQGNYGYTF. J is TRBJ1-2 and V is TRBV2, with 8 bases that match TRBD1. Germline CDR1 and CDR2: SNHLY and FYNNEI. The CDR3 runs to 14 residues. Trimming removed 5 bases from V and 2 bases from J; junction bases left unmatched: 4.

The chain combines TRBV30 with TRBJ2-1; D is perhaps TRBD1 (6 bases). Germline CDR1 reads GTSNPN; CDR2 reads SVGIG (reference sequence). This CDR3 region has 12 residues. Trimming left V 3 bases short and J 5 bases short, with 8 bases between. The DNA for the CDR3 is TGTGCCTGGAGGGGGGCAGACAATGAGCAGTTCTTC. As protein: CAWRGADNEQFF.

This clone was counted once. The CDR3 coding sequence is TGCGCCAGCAGTGAGGACAGGGTGGTTGGCTACACCTTC. Protein sequence: CASSEDRVVGYTF. The V gene is TRBV10-2, the J gene TRBJ1-2; TRBD1 agrees at 7 bases. V shed 2 bases, J shed 7 bases, and the junction held 4 bases outside the gene matches. Germline V CDR1 and CDR2: WSHSY, SAAADI. This CDR3 comprises 13 residues.

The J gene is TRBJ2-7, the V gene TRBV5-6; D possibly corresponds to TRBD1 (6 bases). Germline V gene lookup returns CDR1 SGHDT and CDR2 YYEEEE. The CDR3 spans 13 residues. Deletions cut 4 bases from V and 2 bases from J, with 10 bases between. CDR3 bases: TGTGCCAGCAGCCAGGGGATAGCCTACGAGCAGTACTTC. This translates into CASSQGIAYEQYF.

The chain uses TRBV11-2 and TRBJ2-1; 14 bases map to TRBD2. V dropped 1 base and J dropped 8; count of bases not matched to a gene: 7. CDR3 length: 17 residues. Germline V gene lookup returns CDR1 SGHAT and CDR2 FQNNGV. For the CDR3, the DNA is TGTGCCAGCAGCTTAGGACTAGCGGGGGGGGGCGCATATGAGCAGTTCTTC. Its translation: CASSLGLAGGGAYEQFF.

In DNA form, the CDR3 reads TGTGCCAGTAGTATCTCGGCAGGGGGCGCCTATGGCTACACCTTC. Its protein product is CASSISAGGAYGYTF. The V gene is TRBV19, the J gene TRBJ1-2; TRBD1 matches at 8 bases. V trimming: 3 bases; J trimming: 4 bases; junction bases outside the gene matches: 7. Germline V gives CDR1 LNHDA, CDR2 SQIVND (reference sequence). The CDR3 is 15 amino acids.

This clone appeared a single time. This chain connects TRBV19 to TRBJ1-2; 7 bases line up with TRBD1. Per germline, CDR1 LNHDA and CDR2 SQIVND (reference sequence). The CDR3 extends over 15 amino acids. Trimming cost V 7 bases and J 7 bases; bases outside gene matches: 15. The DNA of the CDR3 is TGTGCCAGTACCTCTAGACAGGGTTTTCGGGGTGGCTACACCTTC. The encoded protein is CASTSRQGFRGGYTF.

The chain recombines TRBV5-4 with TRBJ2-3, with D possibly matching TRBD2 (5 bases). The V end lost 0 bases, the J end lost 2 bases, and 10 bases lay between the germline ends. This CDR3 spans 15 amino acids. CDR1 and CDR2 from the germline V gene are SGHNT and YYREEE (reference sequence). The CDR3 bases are TGTGCCAGCAGCTTGGGGGCGGGCCTCACAGATACGCAGTATTTT. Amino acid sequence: CASSLGAGLTDTQYF.